The clone carrying this T cell receptor (beta chain) showed up just once. These data come from a study of T cell responses to AZD1222 COVID-19 vaccine. The repertoire was sequenced with immunoSEQ multiplex PCR; TCRdb's copy has only in-frame clones and lacks some. The sample holds approximately 130,000 clones, around nine tenths seen once. This CDR3 is built from 17 residues. The V and J ends lost 2 bases and 1 base respectively, with 15 bases between them. Germline loops: CDR1 MDHEN, CDR2 SYDVKM. The TCR comes from an adult in good health. The sequencing here drew on peripheral blood, taken on day 0 of AZD1222 vaccination. The chain recombines TRBV28 with TRBJ1-3; no clear D. The CDR3 DNA reads as TGTGCCAGCAGTTTAGGGTCCCCTCGCAGATCTGGAAACACCATATATTTT. It yields the protein CASSLGSPRRSGNTIYF.